The clone carrying this T cell receptor (beta chain) was found once. These data belong to a study of T cell changes during pregnancy in multiple sclerosis. The data were produced by immunoSEQ multiplex PCR, yet TCRdb's version contains in-frame clones alone and is incomplete. The sample carries more than 80,000 clones, under 95% recorded once. This receptor was obtained from a female donor with multiple sclerosis, enrolled in a pregnancy study. Sequencing was performed on peripheral blood, taken before pregnancy.

CDR3 sequence reads: CAWNHDRFKGNSPLHF. In nucleotides, the CDR3 is TGTGCCTGGAACCACGACAGGTTTAAGGGTAATTCACCCCTCCACTTT. V gene TRBV30 combines with J gene TRBJ1-6; perhaps TRBD1 as D (6 bases). The CDR3 has 16 residues. V gave up 4 bases and J gave up 6 bases, with 19 bases separating them. Per germline, CDR1 GTSNPN and CDR2 SVGIG (reference sequence). Based on the CDR3 plus reference TRBV30 and TRBJ1-6, the full variable domain is SQTIHQWPATLVQPVGSPLSLECTVEGTSNPNLYWYRQAAGRGLQLLFYSVGIGQISSEVPQNLSASRPQDRQFILSSKKLLLSDSGFYLCAWNHDRFKGNSPLHFGNGTRLTVT.